Listed below are T cell receptor beta chains from one sample, sequenced in a study of T-cell memory formation after mild COVID-19. Each CDR3 protein gets one entry after TCRdb re-called the 5' RACE reads with MiXCR. The table lists roughly 600,000 distinct CDR3 sequences, about 20% of them singletons, with around 11% in the top ten. Sequenced: PBMCs or a T cell subset sorted from them (not recorded which). These receptors came from an adult woman who had mild COVID-19 (a few samples of this study predate the infection). Cell type and time point are not known. Each CDR3 is given with its conserved first and last residue.

>18|TRBJ2-1|TRBV7-9
CASSLTRTSGSSYNEQFF
>13|TRBJ2-7|TRBV29-1
CSIGTGASREQYF
>18|TRBJ2-1|TRBV20-1
CSARALKSGVSSYNEQFF
>9|TRBJ2-1|TRBV12-3/TRBV12-4
CASGYEQFF
>15|TRBJ2-1|TRBV5-1
CASSYGETSYNEQFF
>14|TRBJ1-3|TRBV27
CASTGTDSGNTIYF
>13|TRBJ2-7|TRBV7-2
CASSLVGGRVQYF
>17|TRBJ1-2|TRBV7-9
CASSLGGVQTFNYGYTF
>19|TRBJ2-3|TRBV14
CASSQDRSQTSGTSNTQYF
>12|TRBJ2-7|TRBV10-3
CAISGQGYEQYF
>15|TRBJ1-2|TRBV18
CASSPNPTQGAGYTF
>13|TRBJ1-1|TRBV7-9
CASSLKGTYEAFF
>16|TRBJ2-3|TRBV3-1
CASSQVQGRGHDTQYF
>17|TRBJ2-2|TRBV27
CASKGYLEDRNTGELFF
>14|TRBJ1-3|TRBV10-3
CAIHDREAGNTIYF
>13|TRBJ2-5|TRBV3-1
CASSLQTGETQYF
>16|TRBJ1-5|TRBV7-3
CASSLTWREENQPQHF
>15|TRBJ2-5|TRBV4-1
CASSQGGRGSETQYF
>15|TRBJ1-4|TRBV10-3
CATERGGTTNEKLFF
>15|TRBJ2-1|TRBV11-3
CASSLGGKPYNEQFF
>14|TRBJ1-5|TRBV24-1
CATSDWTEEMPQHF
>13|TRBJ1-2|TRBV13
CASSWGNNYGYTF
>14|TRBJ2-3|TRBV7-2
CASSLARSTDTQYF
>15|TRBJ1-2|TRBV3-1
CASSPVGQGEGGYTF